The T cell receptor (beta chain) described here comes from a study of Ad26.COV2.S vaccination and SARS-CoV-2 variants. Generated by immunoSEQ multiplex PCR, the TCRdb table keeps only in-frame clones and is missing some. The data show about 250,000 clones, approximately 89% seen once. Treatment denoted: about 20 received Ad26.COV2.S at low or high dose, single or two shots; 5 received placebo; per-sample allocation not given. Samples analyzed were those drawn on day 63 after the first vaccine or placebo injection. As its vector, the vaccine had Ad26, which expressed Wuhan-strain SARS-CoV-2 spike. This receptor was identified in a person between 18 and 65 years old who received the Ad26.COV2.S COVID-19 vaccine or a placebo. The material was peripheral blood, obtained in a trial of Ad26.COV2.S vaccine versus placebo.

CDR3 sequence: CSVERGLALYNEQFF. In DNA form, the CDR3 reads TGCAGCGTTGAAAGGGGACTAGCGTTATACAATGAGCAGTTCTTC. This chain links TRBV29-1 with TRBJ2-1, with 10 bases matching TRBD2. Per germline, CDR1 SQVTM and CDR2 ANQGSEA. This CDR3 has 15 amino acids. Trimming at V came to 2 bases and at J to 4 bases, leaving 5 bases not matched to a gene.